The entry that follows covers one T cell receptor beta chain sequence. Its antigen remains unknown. Produced via immunoSEQ multiplex PCR; TCRdb's table is partial and in-frame only. The sample yields around 450,000 clones, roughly 87% seen once. V shed 0 bases, J shed 4 bases, and the junction held 10 bases outside the gene matches. This CDR3 region has 18 residues. CDR1 is SGHAT, CDR2 FQNNGV, per germline. This record belongs to a study of Ad26.COV2.S vaccination and SARS-CoV-2 variants. Background on the study: Participants got Ad26.COV2.S intramuscularly, once or twice 56 days apart. Whole-study results and caveats: Substantial breadth was reported for post-vaccination spike-specific CD8+ and CD4+ T cells. Recipients of either vaccine or placebo displayed similar breadth of non-spike TCRs.

Described treatment: around 19 received Ad26.COV2.S at low or high dose, single or two shots; several received placebo; per-sample allocation not given. The samples were gathered on day 63 after the first injection of vaccine or placebo. The V call is TRBV11-2, the J call TRBJ2-3; 10 bases line up with TRBD2. The sequence was obtained from a person aged 18-65 years who received the Ad26.COV2.S COVID-19 vaccine or a placebo. Sequencing was performed on peripheral blood, taken in a trial of Ad26.COV2.S vaccine versus placebo. In nucleotides, the CDR3 is TGTGCCAGCAGCTTAGAAGCCCTAATTAGCGGGAGGTCAGATACGCAGTATTTT. The encoded protein is CASSLEALISGRSDTQYF. Drawing the rest from reference TRBV11-2 and TRBJ2-3, the complete variable domain is EAGVAQSPRYKIIEKRQSVAFWCNPISGHATLYWYQQILGQGPKLLIQFQNNGVVDDSQLPKDRFSAERLKGVDSTLKIQPAKLEDSAVYLCASSLEALISGRSDTQYFGPGTRLTVL.